The subject of this entry is one TCR beta chain. Its target is unknown. The data derive from a study of cytomegalovirus exposure and HLA in healthy donors. Regarding the study as a whole: Cytomegalovirus status was reportedly diagnosed by the classifier with high sensitivity and specificity.

Profiled with immunoSEQ multiplex PCR; TCRdb holds only in-frame clones, not every one. Here the sample spans 150,000 to 200,000 clones, just under 90% being singletons. This clonotype originated in a woman younger than 35 in good health and CMV-seropositive. The source material was PBMCs.

The CDR3 bases are TGTGCCAGCACCCCCTCAAGGACTAGCGGGAGTACACCCTACAATGAGCAGTTCTTC. Translating it yields CASTPSRTSGSTPYNEQFF. The chain uses TRBV2 and TRBJ2-1, with 13 bases aligning to TRBD2. Germline CDR1 SNHLY, CDR2 FYNNEI. The CDR3 is 19 amino acids. V lost 7 bases and J lost 2; bases outside the gene matches: 14.